The clone carrying this T cell receptor (beta chain) turned up a few times. What it binds is unknown. This record comes from a study of beta chain features in type 1 diabetes. Overall study findings and caveats: High-TCR-expressing cells could be over-represented by cDNA sequencing.

V was trimmed by 3 bases and J by 3 bases, leaving 14 bases between them. CDR1 is SGHAT and CDR2 is FQDESV in the germline V gene (reference sequence). The CDR3 covers 15 residues. Isolated RNA was reverse transcribed in full, so expressed TCRB transcripts were sequenced. Produced via immunoSEQ multiplex PCR; TCRdb's table is partial and in-frame only. The table records hundreds of thousands of clones, around 13% of them present only once. The receptor comes from a man in his late teens or twenties in good health. What was sequenced was naive CD4+ T cells from blood. V gene TRBV11-1 combines with J gene TRBJ1-1, with a weak D call TRBD1 (6 bases). The CDR3 sequence is CASSFYRVSDTEAFF. CDR3 nucleotide sequence: TGTGCCAGCAGCTTTTACAGGGTCTCGGACACTGAAGCTTTCTTT.